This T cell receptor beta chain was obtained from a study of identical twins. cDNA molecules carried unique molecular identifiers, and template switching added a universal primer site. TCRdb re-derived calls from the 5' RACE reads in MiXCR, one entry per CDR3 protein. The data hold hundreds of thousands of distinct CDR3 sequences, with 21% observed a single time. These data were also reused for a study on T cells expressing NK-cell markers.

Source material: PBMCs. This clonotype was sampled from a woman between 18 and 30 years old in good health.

The CDR3 loop is CASSVGVLAYEQYF. In DNA, the CDR3 is TGTGCCAGCAGCGTAGGAGTCTTGGCCTACGAGCAGTACTTC. The J gene is TRBJ2-7, the V gene TRBV9; unclear D gene. The CDR3 has 14 residues. The V gene lost 0 bases and the J gene lost 2 bases, with 9 bases spanning the gap. CDR1 SGDLS and CDR2 YYNGEE come from the germline V gene.